This entry features one T cell receptor (beta chain) sequence. Its antigen is unidentified. The sample comes from a study of shared clonotypes between healthy human individuals. Whole-study results and caveats: An anticipated effect of sequencing depth on clonotype sharing among donors was recognized. Naive subsets generally had larger estimated richness than memory subsets. Donor scarcity curtailed the genetic and exposure-history diversity represented herein.

Here immunoSEQ multiplex PCR was the method, and the copy in TCRdb shows in-frame clones only, minus some. Here the sample spans fewer than 1.8 million clones, approximately 98.5% being singletons. The germline V and J ends were trimmed by 3 bases and 1 base, with 15 bases remaining between them. Germline V CDR1 and CDR2: MNHEY, SMNVEV (reference sequence). The CDR3 length is 16 residues. CD4+ cells yielded CD45RA+ naive and CD45RA-negative memory subsets. The source is a young man in good health. The genes are TRBV27 and TRBJ1-1; no clear D gene. Sequenced: naive CD4+ T cells sorted from blood. Noted subset: CD45RA+ positively selected. CDR3 DNA: TGTGCCAGCAGTTTTGACGTTCGGAGGGCGAACACTGAAGCTTTCTTT. This gives the protein CASSFDVRRANTEAFF.